These T cell receptor beta chains were read from a single sample in a study of shared clonotypes between healthy human individuals. The assay was immunoSEQ multiplex PCR, and TCRdb's table has in-frame clones only and misses some. The profile covers some 2.3 million clones, with more than 80% appearing a single time and 0.39% taken by the ten largest. Specimen: naive CD4+ T cells from PBMCs. These receptors all stem from a man aged 18 to 30 in good health. Some clones in this sample may be carry-over from other donors' samples. Each CDR3 is given with its conserved first and last residue. A D gene is named only where the DNA matches it firmly. Only part of the rows carry a size: once, few, many, or a class if the clone is expanded.

j_gene	d_gene	v_gene	abundance	CDR3nt	CDR3aa
TRBJ1-3	NA	TRBV19	NA	TGTGCCAGTACCTATGTGTGTTTTGGGGACAACTCTGGAAACACCATATATTTT	CASTYVCFGDNSGNTIYF
TRBJ2-2	TRBD1	TRBV5-6	NA	TGTGCCAGCCAGGGGGCGGGCACCGGGGAGCTGTTTTTT	CASQGAGTGELFF
TRBJ2-3	TRBD2	TRBV15	NA	TGTGCCACCAGCAGTCCACAGCGGGAGAGCACAGATACGCAGTATTTT	CATSSPQRESTDTQYF
TRBJ2-7	NA	TRBV28	NA	TGTGCCAGCACAAAAGGGACCCCCATAGCCTTCTACGAGCAGTACTTC	CASTKGTPIAFYEQYF
TRBJ1-1	NA	TRBV29-1	NA	TGCAGCTCTTGGCTGAACACTGAAGCTTTCTTT	CSSWLNTEAFF
TRBJ2-5	NA	TRBV30	NA	TGTGCCTGGAGTGGATACTTTCAAGAGACCCAGTACTTC	CAWSGYFQETQYF
TRBJ1-4	TRBD1	TRBV5-1	NA	TGCGCCAGCAGCTTGGACCGGACAGGTGAAAAACTGTTTTTT	CASSLDRTGEKLFF
TRBJ1-2	TRBD1	TRBV9	NA	TGTGCCAGCAGCATCGGACAGGGAGGCTATGGCTACACCTTC	CASSIGQGGYGYTF
TRBJ2-2	NA	TRBV23-1	NA	TGCGCCAGCAGTCAACAGGGGCTGTTTTTT	CASSQQGLFF
TRBJ2-7	NA	TRBV19	NA	TGTGCCAGTTCCCGGAAGACCTACGACGCCTACGAGCAGTACTTC	CASSRKTYDAYEQYF
TRBJ2-1	NA	TRBV18	NA	TGTGCCAGCTCACGGGGAATCGACACTAGCCCGTTCTTC	CASSRGIDTSPFF
TRBJ2-3	NA	TRBV29-1	NA	TGCAGCGTTGAAGGACAGTTTAGCACAGATACGCAGTATTTT	CSVEGQFSTDTQYF
TRBJ2-1	NA	TRBV7-1	NA	TGTGCCAGCAGCACGCAAGCACAGGTTGAGAATGAGCAGTTCTTC	CASSTQAQVENEQFF
TRBJ1-5	NA	TRBV18	few	TGTGCCAGCTCACCAACAGGTTATAGCAATCAGCCCCAGCATTTT	CASSPTGYSNQPQHF
TRBJ1-3	TRBD1	TRBV9	NA	TGTGCCAGCAGCGTAGCGGGACAGGTGGCCTCTGGAAACACCATATATTTT	CASSVAGQVASGNTIYF
TRBJ2-2	NA	TRBV5-1	NA	TGCGCCAGCAGCTTACAGGGAGGGAGCACCGGGGAGCTGTTTTTT	CASSLQGGSTGELFF
TRBJ1-5	TRBD1	TRBV28	NA	TGTGCCAGCAGTACCTCACAGGGGGCGGAGCATTTT	CASSTSQGAEHF
TRBJ1-3	NA	TRBV15	NA	TGTGCCACCAGCAGATCCCTTGGACAATCCCGAAACACCATATATTTT	CATSRSLGQSRNTIYF
TRBJ1-4	NA	TRBV19	NA	TGTGCCAGCCTAGCCCTTGGTACGCGTCTACTGTTTTTT	CASLALGTRLLFF
TRBJ1-2	NA	TRBV6-1	NA	TGTGCCAGCACCGCCGGGCAGAACTATGGCTACACCTTC	CASTAGQNYGYTF
TRBJ2-1	TRBD2	TRBV5-1	NA	TGCGCCAGCAGCTTGATCCCGGGAGGGCCCTACAATGAGCAGTTCTTC	CASSLIPGGPYNEQFF